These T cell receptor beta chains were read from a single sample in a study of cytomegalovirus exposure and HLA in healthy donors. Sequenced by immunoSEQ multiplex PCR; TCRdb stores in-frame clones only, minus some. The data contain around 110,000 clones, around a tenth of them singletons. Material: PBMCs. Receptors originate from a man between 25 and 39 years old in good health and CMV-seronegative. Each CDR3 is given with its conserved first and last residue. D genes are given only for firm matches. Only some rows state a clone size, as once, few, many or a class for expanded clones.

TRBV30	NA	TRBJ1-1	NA	CAWPRGTSMNTEAFF	TGTGCCTGGCCCCGGGGGACGTCAATGAACACTGAAGCTTTCTTT
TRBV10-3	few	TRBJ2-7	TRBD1	CAILGQGAYEQYF	TGTGCCATCCTCGGACAGGGGGCCTACGAGCAGTACTTC
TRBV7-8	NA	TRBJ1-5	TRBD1	CASSLGRGQESNQPQHF	TGTGCCAGCAGCTTAGGCAGGGGGCAGGAGAGCAATCAGCCCCAGCATTTT
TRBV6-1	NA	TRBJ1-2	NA	CASSEGGLPGGGYTF	TGTGCCAGCAGTGAGGGGGGACTCCCGGGAGGTGGCTACACCTTC
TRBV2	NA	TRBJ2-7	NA	CASSPSRMDEQYF	TGTGCCAGCAGCCCCTCGAGGATGGACGAGCAGTACTTC
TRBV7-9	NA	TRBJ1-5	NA	CASSRGDQPQHF	TGTGCCAGCAGCCGGGGGGATCAGCCCCAGCATTTT
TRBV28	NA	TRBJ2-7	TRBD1	CASIRGQGFHEQYF	TGTGCCAGCATCCGTGGACAGGGGTTCCACGAGCAGTACTTC
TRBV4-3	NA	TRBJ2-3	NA	CASSQSRGTDTQYF	TGCGCCAGCAGCCAAAGCCGGGGAACAGATACGCAGTATTTT
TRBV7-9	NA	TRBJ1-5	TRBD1	CASSTVVGTGSNQPQHF	TGTGCCAGCAGCACGGTCGTCGGGACAGGTAGCAATCAGCCCCAGCATTTT
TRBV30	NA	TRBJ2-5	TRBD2	CAWSVTGGPGAQYF	TGTGCCTGGAGTGTAACGGGGGGGCCGGGTGCCCAGTACTTC
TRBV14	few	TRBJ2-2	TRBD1	CASSLMTGVGELFF	TGTGCCAGCAGCCTAATGACAGGGGTCGGGGAGCTGTTTTTT
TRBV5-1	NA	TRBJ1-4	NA	CASSLVGRVTTNEKLFF	TGCGCCAGCAGCTTGGTGGGCAGGGTAACAACTAATGAAAAACTGTTTTTT
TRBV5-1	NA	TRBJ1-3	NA	CASSAGPSGNTIYF	TGCGCCAGCAGCGCGGGACCCTCTGGAAACACCATATATTTT
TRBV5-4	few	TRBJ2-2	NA	CASSPRGASNTGELFF	TGTGCCAGCAGCCCCCGGGGGGCCTCGAACACCGGGGAGCTGTTTTTT
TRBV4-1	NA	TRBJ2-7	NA	CASSQGPYYEQYF	TGCGCCAGCAGCCAAGGGCCGTACTACGAGCAGTACTTC
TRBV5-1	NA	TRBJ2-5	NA	CASTLAQNQETQYF	TGCGCCAGCACCCTTGCACAGAATCAAGAGACCCAGTACTTC
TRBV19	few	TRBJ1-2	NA	CASSIAPPTGTGTYGYTF	TGTGCCAGTAGTATAGCCCCCCCGACGGGGACCGGGACTTATGGCTACACCTTC
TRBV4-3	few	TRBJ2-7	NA	CASSQAVIYEQYF	TGCGCCAGCAGCCAAGCGGTAATCTACGAGCAGTACTTC
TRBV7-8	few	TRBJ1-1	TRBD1	CASSSRDREQGTEAFF	TGTGCCAGCAGCTCCCGGGACAGGGAACAAGGCACTGAAGCTTTCTTT
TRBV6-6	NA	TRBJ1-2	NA	CASSIHPDSNYGYTF	TGTGCCAGCAGCATCCACCCTGACAGTAACTATGGCTACACCTTC
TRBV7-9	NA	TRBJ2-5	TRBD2	CASSLAPSGRQETQYF	TGTGCCAGCAGCTTAGCGCCTAGCGGGAGGCAAGAGACCCAGTACTTC
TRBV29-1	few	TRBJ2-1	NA	CSANDRPTYNEQFF	TGCAGCGCAAACGACAGACCGACCTACAATGAGCAGTTCTTC
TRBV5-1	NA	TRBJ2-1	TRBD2	CASSLVGLAYNEQFF	TGCGCCAGCAGCTTGGTCGGACTAGCCTACAATGAGCAGTTCTTC
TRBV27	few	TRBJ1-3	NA	CASGARSGNTIYF	TGTGCCAGCGGGGCCCGCTCTGGAAACACCATATATTTT
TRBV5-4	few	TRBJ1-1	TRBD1	CASSLDPQGVTEAFF	TGTGCCAGCAGCTTGGACCCACAGGGGGTGACTGAAGCTTTCTTT
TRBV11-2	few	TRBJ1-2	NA	CASSLSSTDYGYTF	TGTGCCAGCAGCTTAAGTTCGACAGACTATGGCTACACCTTC
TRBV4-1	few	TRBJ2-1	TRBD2	CASSQDASGRKNEQFF	TGCGCCAGCAGCCAAGATGCTAGCGGGAGAAAGAATGAGCAGTTCTTC
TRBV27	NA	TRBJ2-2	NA	CASSLYGATGELFF	TGTGCCAGCAGTTTGTACGGTGCCACCGGGGAGCTGTTTTTT
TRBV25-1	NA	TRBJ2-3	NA	CASRMLVTDTQYF	TGTGCCAGCAGGATGCTTGTGACTGATACGCAGTATTTT
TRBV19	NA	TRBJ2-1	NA	CASSLQGWGNNEQFF	TGTGCCAGTAGTCTACAGGGTTGGGGGAACAATGAGCAGTTCTTC
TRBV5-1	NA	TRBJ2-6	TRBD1	CASSLSRQGDTLSGANVLTF	TGCGCCAGCAGCTTGTCTAGACAGGGGGACACCTTATCTGGGGCCAACGTCCTGACTTTC
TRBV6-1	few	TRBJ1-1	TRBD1	CAGRTGGTEAFF	TGTGCCGGCCGGACAGGGGGCACTGAAGCTTTCTTT